This T cell receptor beta chain was recorded in a study of blood T cells in healthy people across ages. Regarding this clonotype: The antigen is unknown.

Study findings and constraints: Per million T cells, TCR beta diversity dropped roughly linearly as age increased.

Each donor had approximately 10 milliliters of peripheral blood drawn. A second PCR of about 7 to 11 cycles used a sample-barcoded 5' primer and a J-beta primer mix. In TCRdb, the 5' RACE reads were re-called with MiXCR into one record per CDR3 protein. Found here are 850,000 to 1,100,000 distinct CDR3 sequences, around two fifths of them singletons; the top ten hold about an eighth. The V segment lost 6 bases and the J segment 5 bases; nucleotides outside the gene matches: 9. CDR3 length: 15 amino acids. Germline V gene data show CDR1 as MNHEY and CDR2 as SMNVEV (reference sequence). The specimen was blood. The receptor's source is a young man in good health. The V call is TRBV27, the J call TRBJ1-5; TRBD1 matches at 8 bases. The CDR3 spells CASRKLQGEYQPQHF. The CDR3 nucleotides read TGTGCCAGCAGAAAACTACAGGGGGAGTATCAGCCCCAGCATTTT.